The rows below give T cell receptor beta chains drawn from one sample of a study of PD-1 blockade in classical Hodgkin lymphoma. Measured with immunoSEQ multiplex PCR; TCRdb has only the in-frame clones, and not every one. The sample has about 16,000 clones, 90% seen once; the top ten hold 6.9%. Sequencing used peripheral blood mononuclear cells (PBMCs). The receptors were sampled from a human donor with classical Hodgkin lymphoma. CDR3s include the opening cysteine and the closing phenylalanine or tryptophan. A D gene is named only where the DNA matches it firmly. Size tells how often a clone was seen (once, few, many) or the class of an expanded clone, and some rows leave it out.

J gene | D gene | V gene | clone size | CDR3 protein | CDR3 DNA
TRBJ2-3 | - | TRBV19 | once | CASSIVAGPGTDTQYF | TGTGCCAGTAGTATAGTCGCTGGACCGGGCACAGATACGCAGTATTTT
TRBJ2-2 | - | TRBV7-3 | - | CASSRGEVSGELFF | TGTGCCAGCAGCCGAGGGGAGGTCAGCGGGGAGCTGTTTTTT
TRBJ2-7 | - | TRBV6-5 | once | CASSYVANYEQYF | TGTGCCAGCAGTTACGTGGCGAACTACGAGCAGTACTTC
TRBJ1-1 | - | TRBV2 | - | CASSEQGNEAFF | TGTGCCAGCAGTGAACAGGGAAATGAAGCTTTCTTT
TRBJ2-4 | - | TRBV7-9 | - | CASSSPWTGENIQYF | TGTGCCAGCAGCTCCCCATGGACGGGAGAAAACATTCAGTACTTC
TRBJ1-3 | - | TRBV19 | - | CASLHDRSSGNTIYF | TGTGCCAGTTTGCACGACAGAAGCTCTGGAAACACCATATATTTT
TRBJ2-2 | - | TRBV5-1 | - | CASSPGPNTGELFF | TGCGCCAGCAGCCCGGGACCCAACACCGGGGAGCTGTTTTTT
TRBJ1-1 | - | TRBV6-5 | - | CASSYSAGGTEAFF | TGTGCCAGCAGTTACTCCGCCGGGGGCACTGAAGCTTTCTTT
TRBJ2-1 | TRBD2 | TRBV25-1 | - | CASSEISGSVDNEQFF | TGTGCCAGCAGTGAAATTAGCGGGAGCGTCGACAATGAGCAGTTCTTC
TRBJ2-2 | - | TRBV9 | - | CASSGGLHTGELFF | TGTGCCAGCAGCGGGGGACTTCACACCGGGGAGCTGTTTTTT
TRBJ2-3 | TRBD1 | TRBV15 | - | CATGTERTDTQYF | TGTGCCACCGGGACAGAAAGAACAGATACGCAGTATTTT
TRBJ2-7 | - | TRBV6-1 | - | CASSDPGEISYEQYF | TGTGCCAGCAGTGATCCCGGCGAAATTTCCTACGAGCAGTACTTC
TRBJ2-2 | TRBD2 | TRBV9 | - | CASSQQAGASGELFF | TGTGCCAGCAGCCAGCAAGCGGGAGCTAGCGGGGAGCTGTTTTTT
TRBJ2-1 | - | TRBV6-1 | - | CASSESRHNEQFF | TGTGCCAGCAGTGAAAGTCGGCACAATGAGCAGTTCTTC
TRBJ2-5 | TRBD2 | TRBV11-3 | - | CASSLSGGAETQYF | TGTGCCAGCAGCTTATCGGGGGGGGCAGAGACCCAGTACTTC
TRBJ2-5 | - | TRBV7-9 | - | CASSYPRAGALLETQYF | TGTGCCAGCAGCTACCCTCGGGCGGGGGCGCTTTTGGAGACCCAGTACTTC
TRBJ2-7 | TRBD2 | TRBV28 | - | CASSLAGTSVEQYF | TGTGCCAGCAGTTTAGCGGGGACTAGCGTTGAGCAGTACTTC
TRBJ2-7 | TRBD2 | TRBV6-1 | - | CASSLGLAGSYEQYF | TGTGCCAGCAGTCTTGGACTAGCGGGGTCCTACGAGCAGTACTTC
TRBJ2-5 | - | TRBV30 | - | CAWSVGGRTQYF | TGTGCCTGGAGTGTAGGAGGGCGGACCCAGTACTTC
TRBJ2-7 | - | TRBV7-9 | - | CASSSPVRDEQYF | TGTGCCAGCAGCTCCCCGGTACGGGACGAGCAGTACTTC
TRBJ1-5 | - | TRBV23-1 | - | CASSRRGGDQPQHF | TGCGCCAGCAGTCGTAGGGGCGGGGATCAGCCCCAGCATTTT
TRBJ2-7 | - | TRBV7-9 | - | CASSFSLREPTYEQYF | TGTGCCAGCAGCTTTAGTTTACGGGAGCCTACCTACGAGCAGTACTTC
TRBJ2-5 | - | TRBV2 | - | CASSEVAGGETQYF | TGTGCCAGCAGTGAGGTGGCAGGAGGGGAGACCCAGTACTTC
TRBJ2-7 | - | TRBV6-5 | - | CASSYGGTGSYEQYF | TGTGCCAGCAGTTACGGGGGAACAGGCTCCTACGAGCAGTACTTC
TRBJ2-5 | TRBD2 | TRBV30 | - | CAWSAGRVETQYF | TGTGCCTGGAGTGCAGGGAGGGTGGAGACCCAGTACTTC
TRBJ2-3 | - | TRBV21-1 | - | CASSSKFYGTILTDTQYF | TGTGCCAGCAGCTCAAAGTTTTACGGGACAATTCTCACAGATACGCAGTATTTT
TRBJ2-7 | TRBD2 | TRBV5-1 | - | CASSQRSGSISYEQYF | TGCGCCAGCAGCCAAAGAAGCGGGAGTATTAGCTACGAGCAGTACTTC
TRBJ2-5 | TRBD2 | TRBV10-1 | - | CASAASGSLGETQYF | TGCGCCAGCGCCGCTAGCGGGAGCCTCGGGGAGACCCAGTACTTC
TRBJ1-5 | - | TRBV18 | - | CASSPGRSGQPQHF | TGTGCCAGCTCACCCGGACGGTCGGGTCAGCCCCAGCATTTT
TRBJ1-1 | - | TRBV30 | - | CAWSGGAKAFF | TGTGCCTGGAGTGGAGGGGCGAAAGCTTTCTTT
TRBJ2-1 | TRBD1 | TRBV29-1 | - | CSVERAAGGNEQFF | TGCAGCGTTGAAAGAGCGGCAGGGGGCAATGAGCAGTTCTTC
TRBJ2-6 | TRBD1 | TRBV5-1 | once | CASSSTGVGANVLTF | TGCGCCAGCAGCTCGACAGGGGTGGGGGCCAACGTCCTGACTTTC
TRBJ1-3 | - | TRBV5-1 | once | CASSLEGGGNTIYF | TGCGCCAGCAGCTTGGAGGGAGGTGGAAACACCATATATTTT
TRBJ2-7 | - | TRBV7-9 | - | CASSLYRAGAYERYF | TGTGCCAGCAGCTTATACCGGGCAGGGGCATACGAGCGGTACTTC
TRBJ2-7 | TRBD2 | TRBV5-6 | - | CASSLGGGRRNEQYF | TGTGCCAGCAGCTTGGGGGGCGGGAGGCGGAACGAGCAGTACTTC
TRBJ2-7 | - | TRBV2 | - | CANNDRQYEQYF | TGTGCCAACAACGACAGGCAGTACGAGCAGTACTTC
TRBJ2-5 | - | TRBV29-1 | - | CSVDLRDRGETQYF | TGCAGCGTTGACTTGCGGGATCGGGGGGAGACCCAGTACTTC
TRBJ2-1 | - | TRBV19 | - | CASSIFHPGDEQFF | TGTGCCAGTAGTATTTTCCACCCCGGGGATGAGCAGTTCTTC
TRBJ2-1 | TRBD2 | TRBV10-1 | - | CASSVSGTYNEQFF | TGCGCCAGCAGTGTAAGCGGGACCTACAATGAGCAGTTCTTC
TRBJ2-5 | TRBD2 | TRBV25-1 | - | CASSERGGSETQYF | TGTGCCAGCAGTGAACGAGGCGGGAGTGAGACCCAGTACTTC
TRBJ2-6 | - | TRBV6-4 | - | CASSDSGQGVSGANVLTF | TGTGCCAGCAGTGACTCCGGGCAGGGAGTCTCTGGGGCCAACGTCCTGACTTTC
TRBJ1-1 | - | TRBV25-1 | - | CASSETRQGKIEAFF | TGTGCCAGCAGTGAGACTCGTCAGGGGAAGATTGAAGCTTTCTTT
TRBJ1-3 | TRBD1 | TRBV7-9 | - | CASSRTGGRDTIYF | TGTGCCAGCAGCCGGACAGGGGGCAGGGACACCATATATTTT
TRBJ1-5 | - | TRBV6-1 | - | CASRGLSNQPQHF | TGTGCCAGCAGGGGACTCTCCAATCAGCCCCAGCATTTT
TRBJ2-7 | - | TRBV5-1 | - | CASSLRGDRSYEQYF | TGCGCCAGCAGCCTCAGGGGGGACCGATCCTACGAGCAGTACTTC
TRBJ2-7 | - | TRBV5-1 | - | CASRSQDRPYEQYF | TGCGCCAGCAGATCCCAGGACAGACCCTACGAGCAGTACTTC
TRBJ2-7 | - | TRBV5-1 | - | CASSGENSYEQYF | TGCGCCAGCAGCGGGGAGAACTCCTACGAGCAGTACTTC
TRBJ2-3 | - | TRBV6-4 | few | CASSDSREGASTDTQYF | TGTGCCAGCAGTGACTCGAGAGAGGGAGCTAGCACAGATACGCAGTATTTT